Below, 9 T cell receptor beta chains from the same sample are listed, as sequenced in a study of blood T cells in healthy people across ages (dated by TCRdb to between 2014 and 2017). The library was generated by 5' RACE. Sequencing took place on an Illumina HiSeq 2500. A second PCR of roughly 7 to 11 cycles was performed with a sample-barcoded 5' primer and a J-beta primer mix. TCRdb applied fastp at Q25 and MiXCR to the public reads, then kept only in-frame beta chains. Here each entry gathers all rows of one CDR3 protein and keeps the most common genes and DNA. For this sample the table gives 1 million or so distinct CDR3 sequences, of which more than 40% were detected only once. The top ten clones comprise approximately 20% of the sample. Sample: blood. These receptors were collected from a woman in her sixties in good health.

The chain is built from TRBV3-1 and TRBJ1-6; D remains ambiguous. From germline, CDR1 is LGHDT and CDR2 YNNKEL (reference sequence). The CDR3 totals 15 residues. Trimming removed 4 bases from V and 7 bases from J, with 14 bases in between. CDR3 loop: CASSPWAEKNSPLHF. The CDR3 DNA reads as TGTGCCAGCAGCCCGTGGGCCGAGAAGAATTCACCCCTCCACTTT.

The V call is TRBV14, the J call TRBJ1-2; D not certain. The CDR3 totals 14 residues. Germline CDR1 reads SGHDN; CDR2 reads FVKESK. The V end was cut by 4 bases, the J end by 4 bases, with 13 bases between. This CDR3 reads CASSPAAWGYGYTF. DNA for the CDR3: TGTGCCAGCAGCCCCGCGGCCTGGGGCTATGGCTACACCTTC.

This clonotype has at least ten counts. The chain combines TRBV12-3 or TRBV12-4 with TRBJ2-1; D possibly corresponds to TRBD2 (5 bases). The CDR3 has 10 amino acids. The germline V and J ends were trimmed by 8 bases and 7 bases, with 6 bases remaining between them. The CDR3 loop reads CASGGNEQFF. CDR3 DNA: TGTGCCAGCGGCGGGAATGAGCAGTTCTTC.

The CDR3 nucleotides are TGTGCCAGCAGTCTTATAGGACGGCAAGAAGAGACCCAGTACTTC. Amino acid sequence: CASSLIGRQEETQYF. The V call is TRBV27, the J call TRBJ2-5, with D hard to call. Per germline, CDR1 MNHEY and CDR2 SMNVEV (reference sequence). V gave up 5 bases and J gave up 3 bases, with 16 bases separating them. The CDR3 consists of 15 residues.

As to this clonotype: With a much larger clone just one base away, this may be a read error. The chain recombines TRBV27 with TRBJ1-1; 9 bases map to TRBD1. V was clipped by 5 bases and J by 12 bases; unmatched bases: 7. Germline assignment: CDR1 MNHEY and CDR2 SMNVEV (reference sequence). The CDR3 is made up of 12 amino acids. CDR3 region: CASSPRQGVTFF. In nucleotides, the CDR3 is TGTGCCAGCAGTCCTAGACAGGGGGTAACTTTCTTT.

This clonotype has just a few counts. The chain recombines TRBV27 with TRBJ1-4; D gene uncertain. V lost 6 bases, J lost 8 bases, and 13 bases lay in between. The CDR3 runs 13 residues. Germline V lookup: CDR1 MNHEY, CDR2 SMNVEV (reference sequence). CDR3 nucleotides: TGTGCCAGCAGCAGGATCGATCGGGAAAAACTGTTTTTT. It specifies CASSRIDREKLFF.

This clonotype has more than one count but fewer than ten. The chain recombines TRBV20-1 with TRBJ2-3; D uncertain. The CDR3 totals 19 residues. Deletions cut 5 bases from V and 0 bases from J, with 27 bases between. Germline V lookup: CDR1 DFQATT, CDR2 SNEGSKA (reference sequence). The CDR3 spells CSAPFRGLLLGISTDTQYF. CDR3 nucleotides: TGCAGTGCTCCGTTTAGAGGCCTCCTCTTAGGGATTAGCACAGATACGCAGTATTTT.

J is TRBJ2-1 and V is TRBV5-1; TRBD2 aligns across 7 bases. The ends lost 0 bases at V and 4 bases at J; junction bases unmatched: 7. This CDR3 contains 16 residues. From germline, CDR1 is SGHRS and CDR2 YFSETQ. CDR3 nucleotide sequence: TGCGCCAGCAGCTTGGGGGTAGGCGGGAGATACAATGAGCAGTTCTTC. Encoded protein: CASSLGVGGRYNEQFF. The whole variable domain, filled in from reference TRBV5-1 and TRBJ2-1, reads KAGVTQTPRYLIKTRGQQVTLSCSPISGHRSVSWYQQTPGQGLQFLFEYFSETQRNKGNFPGRFSGRQFSNSRSEMNVSTLELGDSALYLCASSLGVGGRYNEQFFGPGTRLTVL.

This clonotype was recorded a few times. This rearrangement joins TRBV27 to TRBJ2-7; 15 bases fit TRBD2. The germline gives CDR1 MNHEY, CDR2 SMNVEV (reference sequence). The CDR3 contains 16 residues. The trim removed 5 bases at V and 3 bases at J, leaving 5 bases unmatched. For the CDR3, the DNA is TGTGCCAGCAGTCCCCCGGGACTAGCGGGGGGCTACGAGCAGTACTTC. Translated: CASSPPGLAGGYEQYF.